These 13 T cell receptor beta chains originate from one sample sequenced in a study of T cell changes during pregnancy in multiple sclerosis. Some clones are missing from TCRdb's copy, which holds only in-frame ones; the method was immunoSEQ multiplex PCR. The sample consists of about 81,000 clones, around 93% of them appearing once. The sample consisted of peripheral blood, taken in the third trimester of pregnancy. The receptor set was obtained from a female donor with multiple sclerosis, enrolled in a pregnancy study.

The DNA for the CDR3 is TGTGCCAGCAGCCCCACCCAAGAGCGGGGGCGAAAAGAGACCCAGTACTTC. Translated: CASSPTQERGRKETQYF. V usage is TRBV4-2 and J usage is TRBJ2-5; 8 bases line up with TRBD2. CDR3 length: 17 residues. With V trimmed by 4 bases and J by 3 bases, 13 bases remained unmatched. The germline V gene has CDR1 LGHNA and CDR2 YNFKEQ.

This rearrangement joins TRBV6-1 to TRBJ2-7, with D maybe TRBD2 (5 bases). Between the trimmed V and J ends, which lost 6 bases and 3 bases, there was a span of 18 bases. CDR3 length: 15 residues. Germline lookup yields CDR1 MNHNS and CDR2 SASEGT. The CDR3 DNA follows: TGTGCCAGCAGCCGCCTCGCCCGGGGTCTCTACGAGCAGTACTTC. Translated, it gives CASSRLARGLYEQYF.

V usage is TRBV10-1 and J usage is TRBJ2-1; no clear D gene. CDR3 length: 14 amino acids. Germline CDR1 is WNHNN and CDR2 is SYGVQD (reference sequence). V was cut by 3 bases and J by 10 bases, with 16 bases left in between. CDR3 sequence: CASSEQKVRSEQFF. DNA of the CDR3: TGCGCCAGCAGTGAACAGAAAGTCCGAAGCGAGCAGTTCTTC.

This rearrangement joins TRBV7-9 to TRBJ1-4; tentative D call: TRBD1 (6 bases). Germline lookup yields CDR1 SEHNR and CDR2 FQNEAQ (reference sequence). This CDR3 has 16 residues. V dropped 0 bases and J dropped 4 bases, with 12 bases sitting between them. The CDR3 coding sequence is TGTGCCAGCAGCTTAGCGGGGGCGCGAGGTAATGAAAAACTGTTTTTT. It encodes CASSLAGARGNEKLFF.

This chain joins TRBV30 and TRBJ1-2; unclear D gene. The V end was cut by 8 bases, the J end by 1 base, with 11 bases between. This CDR3 contains 12 residues. The germline V gene has CDR1 GTSNPN and CDR2 SVGIG (reference sequence). CDR3 residues: CASLQINYGYTF. CDR3 bases: TGTGCCAGCCTACAGATTAACTATGGCTACACCTTC.

The rearrangement joins TRBV7-6 to TRBJ1-2, with a tentative D call TRBD1 (6 bases). V dropped 0 bases and J dropped 4 bases, with 18 bases sitting between them. The CDR3 totals 17 residues. CDR1 is SGHVS and CDR2 is FNYEAQ in the germline V gene. Written as DNA, the CDR3 is TGTGCCAGCAGCTTAGCCCTAGGGGGGGGCGGGGGCTATGGCTACACCTTC. Translation gives CASSLALGGGGGYGYTF.

The chain recombines TRBV2 with TRBJ1-4; D not certain. V was clipped by 9 bases and J by 5 bases, with 10 bases between them. In germline, CDR1 is SNHLY, CDR2 FYNNEI. The CDR3 loop spans 12 amino acids. CDR3 in DNA: TGTGCCAGTCGTGGCCAAAATGAAAAACTGTTTTTT. Translated, it gives CASRGQNEKLFF. Full variable domain (rest looked up from reference TRBV2 and TRBJ1-4): EPEVTQTPSHQVTQMGQEVILRCVPISNHLYFYWYRQILGQKVEFLVSFYNNEISEKSEIFDDQFSVERPDGSNFTLKIRSTKLEDSAMYFCASRGQNEKLFFGSGTQLSVL.

The chain joins TRBV5-4 to TRBJ1-1; a weak D match, TRBD1 (5 bases). The CDR3 runs to 12 residues. V was shortened by 4 bases and J by 3 bases, with 7 bases between the two germline ends. Germline CDR1 is SGHNT and CDR2 is YYREEE (reference sequence). The DNA for the CDR3 is TGTGCCAGCAGCCCGGGGGACACTGAAGCTTTCTTT. Its protein product is CASSPGDTEAFF.

CDR3 sequence reads: CASSVGVSLSQAFF. The CDR3 region has the DNA TGTGCCAGCAGCGTAGGTGTCAGTTTGTCCCAAGCTTTCTTT. V usage is TRBV9 and J usage is TRBJ1-1, with unresolved D. This CDR3 is built from 14 residues. V lost 0 bases to trimming and J lost 9 bases, with 15 bases between them. Germline CDR1 SGDLS, CDR2 YYNGEE. The entire variable domain, with the rest obtained from reference TRBV9 and TRBJ1-1, is as follows: DSGVTQTPKHLITATGQRVTLRCSPRSGDLSVYWYQQSLDQGLQFLIQYYNGEERAKGNILERFSAQQFPDLHSELNLSSLELGDSALYFCASSVGVSLSQAFFGQGTRLTVV.

The rearrangement uses TRBV15 and TRBJ1-1, with D hard to call. Germline V gene lookup returns CDR1 LNHNV and CDR2 YYDKDF (reference sequence). V was pared by 1 base and J by 0 bases, with 12 bases between. This CDR3 is 16 amino acids long. The CDR3 bases are TGTGCCACCAGCAGAGTACTACGAAACATGAACACTGAAGCTTTCTTT. It codes for CATSRVLRNMNTEAFF.

The chain joins TRBV27 to TRBJ2-7; a weak D match, TRBD2 (5 bases). Trimming stripped 5 bases from V and 4 bases from J, with 12 bases between. CDR3 length: 13 amino acids. Germline loops: CDR1 MNHEY, CDR2 SMNVEV (reference sequence). Written as DNA, the CDR3 is TGTGCCAGCAGTCAACCCTCGGGGTACGAGCAGTACTTC. Translating it yields CASSQPSGYEQYF.

The chain recombines TRBV7-3 with TRBJ2-3, with D unresolved. Germline lookup yields CDR1 SGHTA and CDR2 FQGTGA. The V gene lost 4 bases and the J gene lost 0 bases, with 8 bases spanning the gap. CDR3 length: 14 amino acids. CDR3 residues: CASSSRRSTDTQYF. The CDR3 nucleotides are TGTGCCAGCAGCTCTAGGCGGAGCACAGATACGCAGTATTTT.

The chain has TRBV7-9 and TRBJ2-5; 8 bases are a match to TRBD2. CDR3 length equals 13 residues. CDR1 SEHNR and CDR2 FQNEAQ come from the germline V gene (reference sequence). The ends lost 8 bases at V and 2 bases at J; junction bases unmatched: 4. The CDR3: CASGPGGQETQYF. DNA for the CDR3: TGTGCCAGCGGCCCGGGGGGGCAAGAGACCCAGTACTTC.